These 8 T cell receptor beta chains were sequenced from one sample in a study of blood T cells in healthy people across ages. Then a second PCR, running roughly 6 to 11 cycles, was carried out with a sample-barcoded 5' primer and a J-beta primer mix. MiXCR, run by TCRdb on the 5' RACE reads, gives a single entry per CDR3 protein. The sample has about 1.8 million distinct CDR3 sequences, roughly 52% seen once. Input material: blood. These receptors all stem from a woman aged 40 to 50 in good health.

Note on this clonotype: A read error may explain this, as a much larger clone is one base away. V and J are TRBV4-3 and TRBJ2-1; TRBD2 is a possible D gene (5 bases). The CDR3 totals 14 residues. Per the germline V gene, CDR1 is LGHNA and CDR2 is YSLEER. Here the CDR3 reads CASSQGRDPNVQFF. CDR3 in DNA: TGCGCCAGCAGCCAAGGCCGGGATCCCAATGTGCAGTTCTTC.

The V and J genes are TRBV27 and TRBJ2-5, with 7 bases fitting TRBD2. The CDR3 length is 14 residues. Trimming cost V 4 bases and J 2 bases; bases outside gene matches: 4. Germline V gives CDR1 MNHEY, CDR2 SMNVEV (reference sequence). The CDR3 loop is CASSSLGGQETQYF. DNA of the CDR3: TGTGCCAGCAGTTCGCTGGGGGGGCAAGAGACCCAGTACTTC.

The rearrangement links TRBV29-1 to TRBJ2-1, with unresolved D. Germline V gives CDR1 SQVTM, CDR2 ANQGSEA. Between the trimmed V and J ends, which lost 4 bases and 2 bases, there was a span of 6 bases. The CDR3 has 12 amino acids. DNA of the CDR3: TGCAGCGTTGGGACCCCCTACAATGAGCAGTTCTTC. Translating it yields CSVGTPYNEQFF.

The J gene is TRBJ1-1, the V gene TRBV29-1, with 7 nucleotides matching TRBD1. The CDR3 runs 12 residues. With V trimmed by 7 bases and J by 6 bases, 8 bases remained unmatched. Germline V lookup: CDR1 SQVTM, CDR2 ANQGSEA. CDR3 region: CSAETGWAEAFF. CDR3 DNA sequence: TGCAGCGCCGAGACAGGGTGGGCTGAAGCTTTCTTT.

The V gene is TRBV6-5, the J gene TRBJ1-2; the D gene is possibly TRBD1 (5 bases). The CDR3 is 15 amino acids. V was trimmed by 8 bases and J by 8 bases, leaving 24 bases between them. The germline CDR1 and CDR2 sequences are MNHEY and SVGAGI. The CDR3 loop is CASGPAGHLPYGYTF. CDR3 nucleotides: TGTGCCAGCGGTCCGGCCGGACATCTCCCCTACGGCTACACCTTC.

J is TRBJ2-5 and V is TRBV12-3 or TRBV12-4; 9 nucleotides match TRBD1. Germline trimming cut 5 bases from V and 5 bases from J; bases unmatched to any gene: 6. This CDR3 has 14 amino acids. In DNA, the CDR3 is TGTGCCAGCAGTGCCGGGACAGGGTACGAGACCCAGTACTTC. This translates into CASSAGTGYETQYF.

The chain uses TRBV4-2 and TRBJ1-6, with D possibly being TRBD1 (5 bases). The CDR3 has 14 amino acids. CDR1 is LGHNA, CDR2 YNFKEQ, per germline. V was trimmed by 1 base and J by 10 bases, leaving 11 bases between them. The CDR3 DNA reads TGTGCCAGCAGCCAAGGAGAAGGGGAATCACCCCTCCACTTT. Protein: CASSQGEGESPLHF.

The chain carries TRBV10-3 and TRBJ2-5; D unclear. Trimming shortened V by 1 base and J by 2 bases, and 14 bases separated the two germline ends. Germline CDR1 is ENHRY and CDR2 is SYGVKD. The CDR3 length is 16 residues. The chain's CDR3 is CAISEFLGSTQETQYF. The CDR3 DNA reads as TGTGCCATCAGTGAGTTTCTGGGATCAACTCAAGAGACCCAGTACTTC.